This T cell receptor beta chain was identified during a study of immune evolution from preneoplasia to lung adenocarcinoma. Germline loops: CDR1 LNHDA, CDR2 SQIVND (reference sequence). The CDR3 runs 15 residues. Trimming cost V 1 base and J 0 bases, with 7 bases left between them. Measured with immunoSEQ multiplex PCR; TCRdb has only the in-frame clones, and not every one. Of thousands of clones in the sample, over 80% were seen once. Patients had resection in Japan or China between the mid-2010s and the late 2010s. The chain couples TRBV19 to TRBJ1-5; no reliable D call. The sequenced material came from FFPE minimally invasive lung adenocarcinoma tissue. The TCR was taken from a person between 65 and 79 years old with lung adenocarcinoma. The CDR3 is CASSIALNSNQPQHF. The DNA for the CDR3 is TGTGCCAGTAGTATAGCCCTGAATAGCAATCAGCCCCAGCATTTT.